Below are 24 T cell receptor beta chains sequenced from a single sample in a study of T cell responses to AZD1222 COVID-19 vaccine. Sequencing was performed with immunoSEQ multiplex PCR; in TCRdb, only in-frame clones are kept and a portion is missing. The sample has roughly 97,000 clones, approximately 90% seen once; the top ten hold approximately 2.8%. The sample in question was peripheral blood, obtained on day 0 of AZD1222 vaccination. Source of these receptors: an adult in good health.

The chain carries TRBV3-1 (or the pseudogene TRBV3-2) and TRBJ1-5; D ambiguous. Trimming shortened V by 2 bases and J by 4 bases, and 6 bases separated the two germline ends. The germline V gene has CDR1 LGHDT and CDR2 YNNKEL (reference sequence). This CDR3 spans 13 amino acids. CDR3 coding DNA: TGTGCCAGCAGCCAATCTGGAAATCAGCCCCAGCATTTT. Its translation is CASSQSGNQPQHF.

The rearrangement joins TRBV29-1 to TRBJ2-7; a weak D match, TRBD2 (7 bases). This CDR3 is 12 amino acids long. Per the germline V gene, CDR1 is SQVTM and CDR2 is ANQGSEA. The V end lost 7 bases, the J end lost 0 bases, and 10 bases lay between the germline ends. The CDR3 DNA sequence: TGCAGCGGCGGGGGCAGCTCCTACGAGCAGTACTTC. It encodes CSGGGSSYEQYF.

This clone was detected only once. The chain recombines TRBV2 with TRBJ1-1, with TRBD1 matching over 10 bases. The V gene's germline CDR1 is SNHLY and CDR2 FYNNEI. This CDR3 is built from 13 residues. J was trimmed by 5 bases and V by 6 bases; bases with no gene match: 3. The CDR3, as DNA: TGTGCCAGCAGAGGGACAGGGGAGACTGAAGCTTTCTTT. Protein: CASRGTGETEAFF.

The V gene is TRBV6-5, the J gene TRBJ2-1; 7 nucleotides align to TRBD1. J was trimmed by 6 bases and V by 5 bases; bases with no gene match: 10. Germline CDR1 MNHEY, CDR2 SVGAGI. The CDR3 spans 15 residues. The CDR3 reads CASSTRGGAINEQFF. As DNA, the CDR3 is TGTGCCAGCAGTACGAGAGGGGGCGCAATCAATGAGCAGTTCTTC.

This chain joins TRBV6-6 and TRBJ1-2, with no clear D. Germline loops: CDR1 MNHNY, CDR2 SVGAGI (reference sequence). Deletions cut 8 bases from V and 3 bases from J, with 7 bases between. This CDR3 is 11 amino acids long. The CDR3 loop is CASRLDYGYTF. DNA of the CDR3: TGTGCCAGCCGCCTGGACTATGGCTACACCTTC.

The chain uses TRBV5-1 and TRBJ1-2; D remains ambiguous. CDR1 and CDR2 from the germline V gene are SGHRS and YFSETQ. Trimming removed 0 bases from V and 8 bases from J, with 11 bases in between. The CDR3 totals 13 residues. This CDR3 reads CASSLASLEGYTF. The CDR3 DNA follows: TGCGCCAGCAGCTTGGCTTCACTCGAGGGCTACACCTTC. The full variable domain, with the rest looked up from reference TRBV5-1 and TRBJ1-2, is KAGVTQTPRYLIKTRGQQVTLSCSPISGHRSVSWYQQTPGQGLQFLFEYFSETQRNKGNFPGRFSGRQFSNSRSEMNVSTLELGDSALYLCASSLASLEGYTFGSGTRLTVV.

The J gene is TRBJ2-3, the V gene TRBV5-1, with D unresolved. This CDR3 comprises 12 residues. Trimming removed 0 bases from V and 10 bases from J, with 9 bases in between. Germline lookup yields CDR1 SGHRS and CDR2 YFSETQ. The CDR3 spells CASSLASSAQYF. DNA of the CDR3: TGCGCCAGCAGCTTGGCCAGCTCAGCGCAGTATTTT.

This sequence joins TRBV30 and TRBJ1-1, with 7 bases identical to TRBD1. CDR1 is GTSNPN, CDR2 SVGIG, per germline (reference sequence). Unmatched junction bases numbered 5, after V lost 0 bases and J lost 1 base. The CDR3 contains 15 residues. CDR3 region: CAWSVPGQTNTEAFF. CDR3 DNA sequence: TGTGCCTGGAGTGTCCCGGGACAGACGAACACTGAAGCTTTCTTT.

The V and J genes are TRBV19 and TRBJ1-1; 7 positions agree with TRBD1. Losses at the gene ends were 7 bases for V and 2 bases for J; bases not matched to a gene: 7. Germline values: CDR1 LNHDA, CDR2 SQIVND (reference sequence). The CDR3 is 14 amino acids. CDR3: CASKSQGVNTEAFF. As DNA, the CDR3 is TGTGCCAGTAAGTCCCAGGGGGTTAACACTGAAGCTTTCTTT. The full variable domain, in which reference TRBV19 and TRBJ1-1 provide the parts outside the CDR3, is DGGITQSPKYLFRKEGQNVTLSCEQNLNHDAMYWYRQDPGQGLRLIYYSQIVNDFQKGDIAEGYSVSREKKESFPLTVTSAQKNPTAFYLCASKSQGVNTEAFFGQGTRLTVV.

In this sample, this clone turned up once. The J gene is TRBJ1-2, the V gene TRBV4-3, with D perhaps matching TRBD1 (5 bases). The CDR3 consists of 18 residues. The V and J ends lost 0 bases and 0 bases respectively, with 17 bases between them. The V gene's germline CDR1 is LGHNA and CDR2 YSLEER. CDR3 in amino acids: CASSQDPMAGRANYGYTF. The CDR3 bases are TGCGCCAGCAGCCAAGATCCAATGGCAGGGAGGGCTAACTATGGCTACACCTTC.

The chain uses TRBV9 and TRBJ1-6; TRBD1 might be the D (5 bases). Looked up from germline, CDR1 is SGDLS and CDR2 is YYNGEE. Trimming stripped 3 bases from V and 4 bases from J, with 11 bases between. CDR3 length: 15 amino acids. The CDR3 is CASSAPGGYNSPLHF. For the CDR3, the DNA is TGTGCCAGCAGCGCTCCGGGGGGGTATAATTCACCCCTCCACTTT.

This CDR3 is CASSLQGNVENTIYF. CDR3 in DNA: TGCGCCAGCAGCTTACAGGGAAATGTGGAAAACACCATATATTTT. This rearrangement joins TRBV5-1 to TRBJ1-3, with D possibly TRBD1 on 6 matching bases. The CDR3 extends over 15 amino acids. V shed 2 bases and J shed 6 bases, with 15 bases lying between them. Looked up from germline, CDR1 is SGHRS and CDR2 is YFSETQ.

The CDR3 loop reads CAISEGVGQVAEKLFF. The CDR3 bases are TGTGCCATCAGTGAAGGCGTAGGACAGGTTGCTGAAAAACTGTTTTTT. The chain couples TRBV10-3 to TRBJ1-4, with 7 bases matching TRBD1. Trimming at V came to 3 bases and at J to 7 bases, leaving 11 bases not matched to a gene. CDR1 ENHRY and CDR2 SYGVKD come from the germline V gene. The CDR3 is 16 amino acids.

V usage is TRBV9 and J usage is TRBJ2-7; D gene ambiguous. The CDR3 has 12 residues. Trimming removed 0 bases at V and 3 bases at J, with 4 bases between. Germline V lookup: CDR1 SGDLS, CDR2 YYNGEE. CDR3 in DNA: TGTGCCAGCAGCGTAGATGGCTACGAGCAGTACTTC. Protein: CASSVDGYEQYF. Full variable domain (remainder filled in from reference TRBV9 and TRBJ2-7): DSGVTQTPKHLITATGQRVTLRCSPRSGDLSVYWYQQSLDQGLQFLIQYYNGEERAKGNILERFSAQQFPDLHSELNLSSLELGDSALYFCASSVDGYEQYFGPGTRLTVT.

The chain has TRBV30 and TRBJ1-6, with no clear D. There are 14 residues in the CDR3. In germline, CDR1 is GTSNPN, CDR2 SVGIG (reference sequence). Between the trimmed V and J ends, which lost 5 bases and 7 bases, there was a span of 15 bases. The CDR3 protein is CAWGGGQFNSPLHF. CDR3 DNA: TGTGCCTGGGGAGGTGGGCAGTTCAATTCACCCCTCCACTTT. Together with reference TRBV30 and TRBJ1-6, the CDR3 gives the full variable domain: SQTIHQWPATLVQPVGSPLSLECTVEGTSNPNLYWYRQAAGRGLQLLFYSVGIGQISSEVPQNLSASRPQDRQFILSSKKLLLSDSGFYLCAWGGGQFNSPLHFGNGTRLTVT.

The J gene is TRBJ1-2, the V gene TRBV4-3; D is possibly TRBD1 (5 bases). This CDR3 contains 18 residues. Between the trimmed V and J ends, which lost 1 base and 8 bases, there was a span of 26 bases. Germline V gene data show CDR1 as LGHNA and CDR2 as YSLEER. As DNA, the CDR3 is TGCGCCAGCAGCCAAGTACCTCCTGGGGCAGAGAGACCCGGCGGCTACACCTTC. Protein sequence: CASSQVPPGAERPGGYTF.

This clone was picked up a small number of times. The chain carries TRBV6-6 and TRBJ1-1; 8 bases agree with TRBD1. The length of the CDR3 is 16 residues. With 0 bases clipped from V and 7 bases from J, the junction kept 10 bases outside the gene matches. CDR1 and CDR2 from the germline V gene are MNHNY and SVGAGI (reference sequence). Written as DNA, the CDR3 is TGTGCCAGCAGTTACTCACAGGGGGGCACCAGCGGTGAAGCTTTCTTT. Translation gives CASSYSQGGTSGEAFF.

The V and J genes are TRBV15 and TRBJ1-4; D may be TRBD1 (6 bases). In germline, CDR1 is LNHNV, CDR2 YYDKDF (reference sequence). CDR3 size: 17 residues. V dropped 0 bases and J dropped 8 bases, with 19 bases sitting between them. CDR3 DNA: TGTGCCACCAGCAGAGATTACCGAGGGACACCAAGGGAAAAACTGTTTTTT. Translation gives CATSRDYRGTPREKLFF.

The V gene is TRBV5-4, the J gene TRBJ2-2; 8 positions match TRBD1. Germline loops: CDR1 SGHNT, CDR2 YYREEE (reference sequence). Unmatched junction bases numbered 6, after V lost 4 bases and J lost 4 bases. This CDR3 is built from 15 residues. The DNA of the CDR3 is TGTGCCAGCAGCCCAACAGGGGGTGGCACCGGGGAGCTGTTTTTT. This encodes CASSPTGGGTGELFF.

The gene calls are TRBV7-9 and TRBJ1-2; D is ambiguous. In germline, CDR1 is SEHNR, CDR2 FQNEAQ (reference sequence). V was shortened by 4 bases and J by 5 bases, with 20 bases between the two germline ends. CDR3 length: 16 amino acids. The DNA for the CDR3 is TGTGCCAGCAGCTGGGTGCGGGAGATAAAACTTTATGGCTACACCTTC. Translating gives CASSWVREIKLYGYTF.

The chain joins TRBV7-5 to TRBJ1-2; whether TRBD1, the table's D call, matches the DNA was not checked. TRBV7-5 is assigned pseudogene status. The CDR3 is 15 residues long. This CDR3 reads CARSPPDRVWDGYTF. The DNA of the CDR3 is TGTGCCAGAAGCCCGCCGGACAGGGTTTGGGATGGCTACACCTTC.

The chain joins TRBV3-1 (or the pseudogene TRBV3-2) to TRBJ1-1; D is unclear. Per the germline V gene, CDR1 is LGHDT and CDR2 is YNNKEL (reference sequence). This CDR3 comprises 13 residues. Trimming took off 7 bases at V and 1 base at J, with 10 bases between the two ends. In DNA, the CDR3 is TGTGCCAGCACTCGTACCTCGAACACTGAAGCTTTCTTT. This translates into CASTRTSNTEAFF.

This CDR3 is CASSLNGRLGGYTF. The CDR3 DNA is TGTGCCAGCAGCTTAAATGGCCGCCTGGGGGGCTACACCTTC. This chain uses TRBV7-3 with TRBJ1-2; unclear D gene. This CDR3 comprises 14 residues. Germline CDR1 is SGHTA and CDR2 is FQGTGA. V was clipped by 1 base and J by 8 bases, with 14 bases between them.

The chain links TRBV19 to TRBJ1-1, with D perhaps matching TRBD1 (5 bases). CDR3 length: 15 amino acids. V was clipped by 4 bases and J by 7 bases, with 19 bases between them. The germline V gene encodes CDR1 LNHDA and CDR2 SQIVND (reference sequence). The CDR3 sequence: CASSRDLGAGYEAFF. The CDR3 DNA reads as TGTGCCAGTAGTAGAGATCTCGGGGCAGGTTATGAAGCTTTCTTT.